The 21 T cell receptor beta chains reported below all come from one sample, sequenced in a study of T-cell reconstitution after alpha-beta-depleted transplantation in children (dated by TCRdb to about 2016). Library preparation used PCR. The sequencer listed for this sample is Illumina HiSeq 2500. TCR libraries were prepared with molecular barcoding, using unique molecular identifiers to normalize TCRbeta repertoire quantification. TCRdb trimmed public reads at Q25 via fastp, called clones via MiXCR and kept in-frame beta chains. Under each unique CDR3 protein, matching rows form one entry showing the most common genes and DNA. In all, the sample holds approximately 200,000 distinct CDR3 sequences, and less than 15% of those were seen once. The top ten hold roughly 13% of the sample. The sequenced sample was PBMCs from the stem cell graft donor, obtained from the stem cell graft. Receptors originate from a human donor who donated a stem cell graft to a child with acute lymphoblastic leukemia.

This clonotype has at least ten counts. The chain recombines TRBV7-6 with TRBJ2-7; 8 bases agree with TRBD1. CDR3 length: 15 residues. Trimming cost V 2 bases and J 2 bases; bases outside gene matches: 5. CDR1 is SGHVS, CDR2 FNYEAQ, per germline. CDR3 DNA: TGTGCCAGCAGCTTAAGGGCAGGGGGCCCCTACGAGCAGTACTTC. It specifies CASSLRAGGPYEQYF.

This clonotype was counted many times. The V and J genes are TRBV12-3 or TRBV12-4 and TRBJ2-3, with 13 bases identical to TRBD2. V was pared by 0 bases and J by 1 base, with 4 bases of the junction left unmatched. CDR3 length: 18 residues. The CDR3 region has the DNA TGTGCCAGCAGTTTAGCGACCGGACTAGCGGGAGGCACAGATACGCAGTATTTT. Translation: CASSLATGLAGGTDTQYF.

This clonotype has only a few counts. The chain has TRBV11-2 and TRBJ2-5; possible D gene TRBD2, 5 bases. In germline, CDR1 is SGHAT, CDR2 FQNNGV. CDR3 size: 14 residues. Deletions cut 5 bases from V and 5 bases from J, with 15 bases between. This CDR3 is CASSLQLESETQYF. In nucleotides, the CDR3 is TGTGCCAGCAGCCTTCAACTAGAGTCGGAGACCCAGTACTTC.

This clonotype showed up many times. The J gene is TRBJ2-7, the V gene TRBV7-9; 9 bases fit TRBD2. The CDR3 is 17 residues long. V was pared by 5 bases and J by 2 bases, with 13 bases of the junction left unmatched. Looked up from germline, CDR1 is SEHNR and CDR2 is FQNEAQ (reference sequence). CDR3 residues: CASSPTLGLARTYEQYF. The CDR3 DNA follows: TGTGCCAGCAGCCCGACGCTAGGACTAGCGAGAACCTACGAGCAGTACTTC.

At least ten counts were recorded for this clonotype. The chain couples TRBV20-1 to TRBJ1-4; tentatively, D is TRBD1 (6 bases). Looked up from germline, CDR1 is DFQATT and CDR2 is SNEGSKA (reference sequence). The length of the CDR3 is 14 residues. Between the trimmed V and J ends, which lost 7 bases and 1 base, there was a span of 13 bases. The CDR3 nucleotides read TGCAGTGGTACACGCAGGGGAACTAATGAAAAACTGTTTTTT. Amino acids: CSGTRRGTNEKLFF.

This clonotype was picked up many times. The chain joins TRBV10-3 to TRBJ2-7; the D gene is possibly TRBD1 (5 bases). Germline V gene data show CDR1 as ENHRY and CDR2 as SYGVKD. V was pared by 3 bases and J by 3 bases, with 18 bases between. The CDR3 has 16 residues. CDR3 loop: CAISEGPTPRGYEQYF. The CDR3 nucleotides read TGTGCCATCAGTGAAGGTCCAACCCCAAGGGGCTACGAGCAGTACTTC.

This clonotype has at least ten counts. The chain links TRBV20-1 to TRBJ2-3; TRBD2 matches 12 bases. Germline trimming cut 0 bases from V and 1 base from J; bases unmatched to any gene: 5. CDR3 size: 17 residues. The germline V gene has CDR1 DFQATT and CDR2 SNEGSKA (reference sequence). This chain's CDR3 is CSARDWASGRGTDTQYF. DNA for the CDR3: TGCAGTGCTAGAGATTGGGCTAGCGGGAGGGGCACAGATACGCAGTATTTT.

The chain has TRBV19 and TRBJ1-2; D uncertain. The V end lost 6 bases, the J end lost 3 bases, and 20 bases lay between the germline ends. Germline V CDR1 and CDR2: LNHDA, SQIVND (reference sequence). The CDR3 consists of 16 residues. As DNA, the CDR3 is TGTGCCAGTAGCTCCCGCGGCGGGCCGAGGTACTATGGCTACACCTTC. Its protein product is CASSSRGGPRYYGYTF.

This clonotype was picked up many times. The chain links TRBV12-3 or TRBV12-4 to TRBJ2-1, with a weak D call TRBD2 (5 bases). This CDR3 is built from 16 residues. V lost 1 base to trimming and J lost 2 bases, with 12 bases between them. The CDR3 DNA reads TGTGCCAGCAGTTTAGAAGGCGGGCGAACCTACAATGAGCAGTTCTTC. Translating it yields CASSLEGGRTYNEQFF.

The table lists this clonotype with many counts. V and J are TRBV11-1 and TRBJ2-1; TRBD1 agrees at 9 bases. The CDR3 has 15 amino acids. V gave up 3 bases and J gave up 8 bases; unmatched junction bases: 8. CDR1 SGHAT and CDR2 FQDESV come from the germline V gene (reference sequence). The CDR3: CASSFDRGSIDEQFF. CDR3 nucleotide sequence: TGTGCCAGCAGCTTCGACAGGGGGTCGATAGATGAGCAGTTCTTC. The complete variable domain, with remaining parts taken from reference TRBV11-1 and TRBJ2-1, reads EAEVAQSPRYKITEKSQAVAFWCDPISGHATLYWYRQILGQGPELLVQFQDESVVDDSQLPKDRFSAERLKGVDSTLKIQPAELGDSAMYLCASSFDRGSIDEQFFGPGTRLTVL.

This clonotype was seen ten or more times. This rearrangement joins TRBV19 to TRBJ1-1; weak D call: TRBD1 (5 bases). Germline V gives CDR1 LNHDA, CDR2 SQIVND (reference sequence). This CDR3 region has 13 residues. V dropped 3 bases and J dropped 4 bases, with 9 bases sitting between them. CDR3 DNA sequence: TGTGCCAGTAGTATCTCAAGGGGCACTGAAGCTTTCTTT. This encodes CASSISRGTEAFF.

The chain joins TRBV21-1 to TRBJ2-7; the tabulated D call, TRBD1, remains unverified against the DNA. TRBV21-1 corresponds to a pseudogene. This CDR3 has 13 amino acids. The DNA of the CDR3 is TGTGCCAGCAGCAAGGACAGTATTTACGAGCAGTACTTC. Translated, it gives CASSKDSIYEQYF.

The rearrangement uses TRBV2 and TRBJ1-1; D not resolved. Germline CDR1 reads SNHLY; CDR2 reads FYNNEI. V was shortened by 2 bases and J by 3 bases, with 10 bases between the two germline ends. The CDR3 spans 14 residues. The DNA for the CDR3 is TGTGCCAGCAGTGAACAGGACTTAGACACTGAAGCTTTCTTT. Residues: CASSEQDLDTEAFF.

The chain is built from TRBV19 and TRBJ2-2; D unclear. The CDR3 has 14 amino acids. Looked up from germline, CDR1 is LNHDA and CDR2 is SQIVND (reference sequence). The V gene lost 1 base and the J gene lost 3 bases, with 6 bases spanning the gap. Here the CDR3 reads CASSIGRDTGELFF. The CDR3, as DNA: TGTGCCAGTAGTATAGGAAGGGACACCGGGGAGCTGTTTTTT.

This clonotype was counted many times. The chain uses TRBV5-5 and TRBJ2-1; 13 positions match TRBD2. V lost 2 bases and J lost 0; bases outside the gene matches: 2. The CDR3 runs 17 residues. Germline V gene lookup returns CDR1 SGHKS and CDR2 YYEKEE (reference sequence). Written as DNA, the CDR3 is TGTGCCAGCAGCTTCCGGACTAGCGGGAGCTCCTACAATGAGCAGTTCTTC. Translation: CASSFRTSGSSYNEQFF.

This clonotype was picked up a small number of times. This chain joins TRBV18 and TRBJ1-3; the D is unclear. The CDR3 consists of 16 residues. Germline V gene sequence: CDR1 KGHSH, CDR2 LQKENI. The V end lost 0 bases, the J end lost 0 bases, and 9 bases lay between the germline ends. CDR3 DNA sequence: TGTGCCAGCTCACCACCGACCCCTCACTCTGGAAACACCATATATTTT. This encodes CASSPPTPHSGNTIYF. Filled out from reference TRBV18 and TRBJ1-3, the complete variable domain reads NAGVMQNPRHLVRRRGQEARLRCSPMKGHSHVYWYRQLPEEGLKFMVYLQKENIIDESGMPKERFSAEFPKEGPSILRIQQVVRGDSAAYFCASSPPTPHSGNTIYFGEGSWLTVV.

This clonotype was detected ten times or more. CDR3 bases: TGCAGCGTCCTAACAGGCCCCGCTGGTGGGGAAGCTTTCTTT. This translates into CSVLTGPAGGEAFF. The chain employs TRBV29-1 and TRBJ1-1; D is perhaps TRBD1 (5 bases). Germline CDR1 is SQVTM and CDR2 is ANQGSEA. V lost 6 bases and J lost 8, with 22 bases in between. CDR3 length: 14 amino acids.

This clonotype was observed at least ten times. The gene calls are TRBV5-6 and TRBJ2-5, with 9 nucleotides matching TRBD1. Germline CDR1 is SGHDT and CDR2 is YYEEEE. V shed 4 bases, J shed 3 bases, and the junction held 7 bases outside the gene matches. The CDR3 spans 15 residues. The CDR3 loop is CASSTRTGEEETQYF. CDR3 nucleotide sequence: TGTGCCAGCAGCACTCGGACAGGGGAAGAAGAGACCCAGTACTTC.

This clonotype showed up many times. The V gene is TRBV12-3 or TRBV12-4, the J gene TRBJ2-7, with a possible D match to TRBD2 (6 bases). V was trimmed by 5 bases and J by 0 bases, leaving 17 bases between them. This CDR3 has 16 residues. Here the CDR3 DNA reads TGTGCCAGCAGTCAACCCCTACTGGGAGGCTCCTACGAGCAGTACTTC. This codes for CASSQPLLGGSYEQYF.

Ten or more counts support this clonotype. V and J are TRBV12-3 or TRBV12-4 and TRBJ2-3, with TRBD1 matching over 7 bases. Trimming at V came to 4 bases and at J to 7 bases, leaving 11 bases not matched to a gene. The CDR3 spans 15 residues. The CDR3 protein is CASSSAQTGKNTQYF. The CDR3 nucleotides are TGTGCCAGCAGTTCCGCCCAGACAGGGAAAAATACGCAGTATTTT.

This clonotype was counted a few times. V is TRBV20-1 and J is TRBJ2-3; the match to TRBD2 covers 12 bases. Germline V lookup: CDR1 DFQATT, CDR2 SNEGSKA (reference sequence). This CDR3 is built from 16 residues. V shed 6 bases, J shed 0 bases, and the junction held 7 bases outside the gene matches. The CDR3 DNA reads TGCAGTGCAGGGACTAGCGGGTTACCTAGCACAGATACGCAGTATTTT. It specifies CSAGTSGLPSTDTQYF.